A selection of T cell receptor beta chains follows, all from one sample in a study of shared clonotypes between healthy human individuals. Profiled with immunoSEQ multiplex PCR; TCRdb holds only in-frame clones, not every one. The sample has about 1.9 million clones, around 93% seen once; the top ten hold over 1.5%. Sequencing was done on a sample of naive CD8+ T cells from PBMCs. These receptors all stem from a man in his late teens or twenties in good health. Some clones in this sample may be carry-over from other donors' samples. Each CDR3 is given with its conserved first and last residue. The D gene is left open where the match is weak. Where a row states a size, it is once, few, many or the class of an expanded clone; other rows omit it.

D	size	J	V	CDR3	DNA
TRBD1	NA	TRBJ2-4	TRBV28	CASSGGTGVNIQYF	TGTGCCAGCAGTGGAGGGACAGGGGTAAACATTCAGTACTTC
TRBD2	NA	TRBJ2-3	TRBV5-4	CASSSLAGGPRDTQYF	TGTGCCAGCAGCTCCCTAGCGGGAGGGCCAAGAGATACGCAGTATTTT
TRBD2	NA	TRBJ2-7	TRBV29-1	CSVDAGTSSTHEQYF	TGCAGCGTTGACGCCGGGACTAGCTCTACCCACGAGCAGTACTTC
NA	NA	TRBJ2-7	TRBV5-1	CASSLTPASSYEQYF	TGCGCCAGCAGCTTGACTCCCGCCAGCTCCTACGAGCAGTACTTC
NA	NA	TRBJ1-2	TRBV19	CASSIWTGGYTF	TGTGCCAGTAGTATTTGGACTGGCGGCTACACCTTC
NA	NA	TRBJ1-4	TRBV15	CATSERQAGEKLFF	TGTGCCACCAGCGAAAGACAGGCGGGTGAAAAACTGTTTTTT
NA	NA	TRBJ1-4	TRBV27	CASSPPGGLNEKLFF	TGTGCCAGCAGTCCACCAGGAGGTCTTAATGAAAAACTGTTTTTT
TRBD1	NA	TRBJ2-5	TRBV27	CASSLSKGADRETQYF	TGTGCCAGCAGTTTATCGAAGGGGGCGGATCGAGAGACCCAGTACTTC
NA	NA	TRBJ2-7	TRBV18	CASSPSGKAYEQYF	TGTGCCAGCTCACCGTCGGGTAAGGCCTACGAGCAGTACTTC
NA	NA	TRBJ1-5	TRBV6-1	CASSEAGLRGNQPQHF	TGTGCCAGCAGTGAAGCTGGCCTAAGGGGCAATCAGCCCCAGCATTTT
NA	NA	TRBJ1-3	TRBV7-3	CASSLRDTGNTIYF	TGTGCCAGCAGCTTGAGGGATACTGGAAACACCATATATTTT
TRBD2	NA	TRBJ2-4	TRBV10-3	CAISETSGGPNIQYF	TGTGCCATCAGTGAGACTAGCGGAGGCCCAAACATTCAGTACTTC
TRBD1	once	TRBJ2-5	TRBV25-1	CASRGRGRETQYF	TGTGCCAGCAGGGGCAGGGGGCGAGAGACCCAGTACTTC
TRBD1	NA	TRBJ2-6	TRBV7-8	CASSLGTGALWANVLTF	TGTGCCAGCAGCTTGGGGACAGGGGCCCTCTGGGCCAACGTCCTGACTTTC
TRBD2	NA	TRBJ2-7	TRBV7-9	CASSLQRGRDSYEQYF	TGTGCCAGCAGCTTACAGCGCGGGAGGGACTCCTACGAGCAGTACTTC
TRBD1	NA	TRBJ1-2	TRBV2	CASRAQGADYGYTF	TGTGCCAGCAGAGCACAGGGGGCTGACTATGGCTACACCTTC
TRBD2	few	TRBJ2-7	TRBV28	CASSSPSLRTSRFYEQYF	TGTGCCAGCAGTTCACCGTCCCTCCGGACTAGCAGGTTCTACGAGCAGTACTTC
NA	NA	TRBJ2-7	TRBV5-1	CASSPGRTVQDSYEQYF	TGCGCCAGCAGCCCCGGGAGGACAGTACAGGACTCCTACGAGCAGTACTTC
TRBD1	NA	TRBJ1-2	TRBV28	CASSQRSGGSGNGYTF	TGTGCCAGCAGCCAAAGGTCAGGGGGCTCGGGGAATGGCTACACCTTC
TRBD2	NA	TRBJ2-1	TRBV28	CASSLYGLREDPSYNEQFF	TGTGCCAGCAGTTTATACGGTTTGCGGGAGGACCCCTCCTACAATGAGCAGTTCTTC
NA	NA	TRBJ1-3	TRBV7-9	CASSHTRRENSGNTIYF	TGTGCCAGCAGCCACACACGAAGGGAGAACTCTGGAAACACCATATATTTT
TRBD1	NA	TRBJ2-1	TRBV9	CASSLSRGNEQFF	TGTGCCAGCAGCCTTAGCAGGGGGAATGAGCAGTTCTTC
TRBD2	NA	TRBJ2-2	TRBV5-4	CASSLQAGGRPGELFF	TGTGCCAGCAGCCTACAGGCGGGAGGGCGGCCCGGGGAGCTGTTTTTT
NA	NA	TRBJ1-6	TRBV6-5	CASRPQGLSPLHF	TGTGCCAGCAGACCCCAGGGGTTATCACCCCTCCACTTT
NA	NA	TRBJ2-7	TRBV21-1	CASSKEGGRTEYYEQYF	TGTGCCAGCAGCAAAGAGGGAGGTCGGACAGAATACTACGAGCAGTACTTC
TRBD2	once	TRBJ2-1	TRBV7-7	CASSLLAGGTPDEQFF	TGTGCCAGCAGCTTGCTGGCGGGAGGAACGCCCGATGAGCAGTTCTTC
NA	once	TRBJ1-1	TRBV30	CAWSVGTEAFF	TGTGCCTGGAGTGTTGGGACTGAAGCTTTCTTT
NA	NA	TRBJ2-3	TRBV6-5	CASSRCGSDTQYF	TGTGCCAGCAGCCGCTGCGGGTCAGATACGCAGTATTTT
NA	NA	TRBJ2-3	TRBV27	CASSFLLLTDTQYF	TGTGCCAGCAGTTTCCTCCTACTCACAGATACGCAGTATTTT
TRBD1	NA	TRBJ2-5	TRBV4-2	CASSPRTGGAETQYF	TGTGCCAGCAGCCCGAGGACAGGGGGCGCAGAGACCCAGTACTTC
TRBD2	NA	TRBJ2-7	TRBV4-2	CASSHAAGAYEQYF	TGTGCCAGCAGCCATGCAGCGGGAGCCTACGAGCAGTACTTC
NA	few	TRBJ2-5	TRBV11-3	CASSYQETQYF	TGTGCCAGCAGCTACCAAGAGACCCAGTACTTC
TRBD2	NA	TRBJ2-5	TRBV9	CASSVVASGRETQYF	TGTGCCAGCAGCGTAGTGGCTAGCGGGAGGGAGACCCAGTACTTC
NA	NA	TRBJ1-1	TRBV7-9	CASSPDKGTKNTEAFF	TGTGCCAGCAGCCCTGATAAGGGTACTAAGAACACTGAAGCTTTCTTT
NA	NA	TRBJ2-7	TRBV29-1	CSVLDSHEQYF	TGCAGCGTCCTGGACAGTCACGAGCAGTACTTC
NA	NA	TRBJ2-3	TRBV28	CASSLIISGADTQYF	TGTGCCAGCAGTCTCATAATATCAGGGGCAGATACGCAGTATTTT
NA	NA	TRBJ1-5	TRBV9	CASSPNQGNQPQHF	TGTGCCAGCAGCCCTAACCAGGGGAATCAGCCCCAGCATTTT
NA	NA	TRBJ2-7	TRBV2	CASQRGDEQYF	TGTGCCAGCCAAAGGGGGGACGAGCAGTACTTC
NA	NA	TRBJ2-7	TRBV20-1	CRTPYEQYF	TGCAGAACCCCCTACGAGCAGTACTTC